This TCR beta chain was captured in a study of blood T cell repertoires in COVID-19. The overall study: The cDNA or gDNA used as material had been derived from T cells, B-cell-depleted T cells, or PBMCs.

Unmatched junction bases numbered 10, after V lost 3 bases and J lost 5 bases. The CDR3 has 16 residues. The germline CDR1 and CDR2 sequences are LGHDT and YNNKEL (reference sequence). Produced via immunoSEQ multiplex PCR; TCRdb's table is partial and in-frame only. In the table there are approximately 200,000 clones, about nine tenths of which are singletons. The chain carries TRBV3-1 (or the pseudogene TRBV3-2) and TRBJ2-1; 7 bases align to TRBD1. Source material: PBMCs or T cells enriched from blood (not recorded which). The TCR was taken from a woman in her 30s who had recovered from COVID-19. This CDR3 is CASSQTGTEIHNEQFF. CDR3 bases: TGTGCCAGCAGCCAGACCGGGACAGAAATCCACAATGAGCAGTTCTTC.